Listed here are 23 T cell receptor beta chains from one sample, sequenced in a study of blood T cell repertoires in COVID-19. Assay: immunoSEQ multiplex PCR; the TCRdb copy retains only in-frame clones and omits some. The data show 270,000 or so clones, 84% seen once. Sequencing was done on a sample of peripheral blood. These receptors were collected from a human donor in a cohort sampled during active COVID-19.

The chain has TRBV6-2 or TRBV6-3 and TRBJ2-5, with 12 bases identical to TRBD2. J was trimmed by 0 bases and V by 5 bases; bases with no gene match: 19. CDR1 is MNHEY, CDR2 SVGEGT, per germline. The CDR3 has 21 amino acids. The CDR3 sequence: CASSLDTTTSGGEWYQETQYF. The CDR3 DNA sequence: TGTGCCAGCAGTCTCGATACAACGACTAGCGGGGGAGAATGGTACCAAGAGACCCAGTACTTC.

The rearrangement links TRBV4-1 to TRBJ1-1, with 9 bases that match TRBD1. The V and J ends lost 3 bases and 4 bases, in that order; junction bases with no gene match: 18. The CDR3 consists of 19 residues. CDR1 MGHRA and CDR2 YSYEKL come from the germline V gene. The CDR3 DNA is TGCGCCAGCAGCCAGAATATCGGGACAGGGAAGAGTTTTTTCACTGAAGCTTTCTTT. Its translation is CASSQNIGTGKSFFTEAFF.

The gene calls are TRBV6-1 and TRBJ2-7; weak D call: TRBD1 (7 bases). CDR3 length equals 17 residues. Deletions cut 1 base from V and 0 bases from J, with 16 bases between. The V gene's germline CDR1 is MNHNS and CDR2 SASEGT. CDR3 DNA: TGTGCCAGCAGTGAAGTATCAGGGGGGCGGCTCTCCTACGAGCAGTACTTC. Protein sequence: CASSEVSGGRLSYEQYF.

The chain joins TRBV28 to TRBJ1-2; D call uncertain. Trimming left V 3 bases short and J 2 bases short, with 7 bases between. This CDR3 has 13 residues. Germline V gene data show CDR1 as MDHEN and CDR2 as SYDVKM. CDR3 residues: CASSFGGNYGYTF. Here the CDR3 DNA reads TGTGCCAGCAGTTTTGGAGGGAACTATGGCTACACCTTC.

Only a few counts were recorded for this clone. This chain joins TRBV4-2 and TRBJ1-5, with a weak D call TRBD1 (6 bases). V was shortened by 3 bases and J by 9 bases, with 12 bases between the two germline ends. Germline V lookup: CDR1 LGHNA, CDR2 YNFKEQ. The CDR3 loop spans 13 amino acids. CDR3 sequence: CASSHIQGPPQHF. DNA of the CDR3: TGTGCCAGCAGCCACATACAGGGTCCGCCCCAGCATTTT.

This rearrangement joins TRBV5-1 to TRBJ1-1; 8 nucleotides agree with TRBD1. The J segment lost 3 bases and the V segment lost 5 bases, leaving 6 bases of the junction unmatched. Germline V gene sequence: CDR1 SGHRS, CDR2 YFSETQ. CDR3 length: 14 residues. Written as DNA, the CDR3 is TGCGCCAGCAGTGCAGGGACAGGCTACACTGAAGCTTTCTTT. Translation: CASSAGTGYTEAFF.

The DNA for the CDR3 is TGTGCCAGCAGTATTCTAGCCAAAAACATTCAGTACTTC. Protein: CASSILAKNIQYF. This chain uses TRBV3-1 (or the pseudogene TRBV3-2) with TRBJ2-4; no clear D gene. The CDR3 spans 13 residues. Trimming removed 6 bases at V and 0 bases at J, with 6 bases between. Looked up from germline, CDR1 is LGHDT and CDR2 is YNNKEL (reference sequence).

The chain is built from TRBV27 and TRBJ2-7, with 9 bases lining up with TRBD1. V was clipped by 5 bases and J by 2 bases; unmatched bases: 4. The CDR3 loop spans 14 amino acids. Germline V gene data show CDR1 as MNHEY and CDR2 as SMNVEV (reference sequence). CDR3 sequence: CASSGDRVPYEQYF. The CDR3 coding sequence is TGTGCCAGCAGTGGGGACAGGGTCCCCTACGAGCAGTACTTC.

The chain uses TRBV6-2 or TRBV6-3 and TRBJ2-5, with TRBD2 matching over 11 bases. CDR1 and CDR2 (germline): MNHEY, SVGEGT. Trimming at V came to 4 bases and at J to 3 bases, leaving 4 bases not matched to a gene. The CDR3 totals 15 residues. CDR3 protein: CASSFTSGREETQYF. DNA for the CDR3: TGTGCCAGCAGTTTTACTAGCGGGAGAGAAGAGACCCAGTACTTC.

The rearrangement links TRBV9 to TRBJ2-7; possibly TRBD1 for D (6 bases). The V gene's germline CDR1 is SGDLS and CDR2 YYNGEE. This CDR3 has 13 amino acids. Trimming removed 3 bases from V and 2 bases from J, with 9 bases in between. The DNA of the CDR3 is TGTGCCAGCAGCGGTTCAGGGGCCTACGAGCAGTACTTC. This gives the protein CASSGSGAYEQYF.

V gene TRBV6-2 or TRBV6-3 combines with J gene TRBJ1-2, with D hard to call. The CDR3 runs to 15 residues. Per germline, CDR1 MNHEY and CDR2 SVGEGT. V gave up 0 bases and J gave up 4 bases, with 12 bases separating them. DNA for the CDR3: TGTGCCAGCAGTTACTCAGGGAGGAAGTTCTATGGCTACACCTTC. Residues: CASSYSGRKFYGYTF.

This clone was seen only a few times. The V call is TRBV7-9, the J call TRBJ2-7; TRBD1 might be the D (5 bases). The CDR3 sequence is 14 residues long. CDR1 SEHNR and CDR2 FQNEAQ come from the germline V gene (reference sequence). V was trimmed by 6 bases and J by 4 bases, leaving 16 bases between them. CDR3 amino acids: CASRPTDSGYEQYF. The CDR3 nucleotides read TGTGCCAGCAGACCGACAGATTCCGGGTACGAGCAGTACTTC.

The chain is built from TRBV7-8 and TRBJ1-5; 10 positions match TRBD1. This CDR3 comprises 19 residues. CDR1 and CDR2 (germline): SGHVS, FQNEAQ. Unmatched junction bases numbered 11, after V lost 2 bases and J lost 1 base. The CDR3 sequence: CASSLKGTGVALSNQPQHF. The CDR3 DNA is TGTGCCAGCAGCTTAAAGGGGACAGGGGTAGCGTTGAGCAATCAGCCCCAGCATTTT.

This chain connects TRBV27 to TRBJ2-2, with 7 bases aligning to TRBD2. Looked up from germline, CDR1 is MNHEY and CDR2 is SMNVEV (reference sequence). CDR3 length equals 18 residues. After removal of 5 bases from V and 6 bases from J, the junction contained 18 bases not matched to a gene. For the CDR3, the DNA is TGTGCCAGCAGTCGCTCATGGGGGGGGGTAAGGGACCCCGGGGAGCTGTTTTTT. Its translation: CASSRSWGGVRDPGELFF.

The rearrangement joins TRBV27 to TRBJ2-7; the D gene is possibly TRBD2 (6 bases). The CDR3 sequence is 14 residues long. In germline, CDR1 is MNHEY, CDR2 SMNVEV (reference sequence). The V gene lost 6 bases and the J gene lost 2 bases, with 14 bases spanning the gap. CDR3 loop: CASRSSVFPYEQYF. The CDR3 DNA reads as TGTGCCAGCAGGTCTAGCGTGTTCCCCTACGAGCAGTACTTC.

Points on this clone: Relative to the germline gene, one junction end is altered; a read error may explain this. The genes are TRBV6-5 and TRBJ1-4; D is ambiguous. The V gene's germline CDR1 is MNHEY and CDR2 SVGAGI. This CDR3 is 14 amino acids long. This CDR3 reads CASSYLSSNEKLFF. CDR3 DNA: TGTGCCAGCAGCTACTTAAGCTCGAATGAAAAACTGTTTTTT.

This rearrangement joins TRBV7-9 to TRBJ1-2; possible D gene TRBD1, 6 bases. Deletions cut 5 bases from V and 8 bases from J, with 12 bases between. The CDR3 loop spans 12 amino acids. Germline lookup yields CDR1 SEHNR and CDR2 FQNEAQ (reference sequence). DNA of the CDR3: TGTGCCAGCAGCAGAGAGACAGGCGGCTACACCTTC. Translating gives CASSRETGGYTF.

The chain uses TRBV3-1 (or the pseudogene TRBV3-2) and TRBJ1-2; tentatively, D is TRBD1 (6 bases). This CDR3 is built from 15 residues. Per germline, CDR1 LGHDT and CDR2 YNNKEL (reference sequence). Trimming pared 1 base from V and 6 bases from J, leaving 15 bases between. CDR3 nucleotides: TGTGCCAGCAGCCAAGGCCCCGTAGGGGGTGATGGCTACACCTTC. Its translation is CASSQGPVGGDGYTF.

The CDR3, as DNA: TGCGCCAGCAGCAAGGGACTAGCGGGGTACGAGCAGTACTTC. Translation: CASSKGLAGYEQYF. V usage is TRBV5-1 and J usage is TRBJ2-7; 13 positions agree with TRBD2. Trimming took 4 bases from V and 4 from J; bases not matched to a gene: 2. The CDR3 extends over 14 amino acids. The germline V gene has CDR1 SGHRS and CDR2 YFSETQ.

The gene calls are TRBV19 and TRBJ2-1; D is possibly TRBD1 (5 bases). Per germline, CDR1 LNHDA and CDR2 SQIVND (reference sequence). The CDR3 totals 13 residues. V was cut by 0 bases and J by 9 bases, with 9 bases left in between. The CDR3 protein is CASSIDQGGEQFF. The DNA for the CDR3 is TGTGCCAGTAGTATAGACCAGGGCGGTGAGCAGTTCTTC.

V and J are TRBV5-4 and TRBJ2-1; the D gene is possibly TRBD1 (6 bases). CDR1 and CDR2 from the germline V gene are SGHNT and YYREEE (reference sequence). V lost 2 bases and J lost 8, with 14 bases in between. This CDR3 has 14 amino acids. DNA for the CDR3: TGTGCCAGCAGCTTTACACAGGGTGGCCATGAGCAGTTCTTC. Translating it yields CASSFTQGGHEQFF.

DNA of the CDR3: TGTGCCAGCAGCGTAGACCTGGGGGGTGGCACTGAAGCTTTCTTT. Protein: CASSVDLGGGTEAFF. The V and J genes are TRBV9 and TRBJ1-1; tentatively, D is TRBD1 (5 bases). Germline CDR1 is SGDLS and CDR2 is YYNGEE. The ends were cut back, 0 bases at V and 4 bases at J, with 13 bases in the middle. The CDR3 totals 15 residues.

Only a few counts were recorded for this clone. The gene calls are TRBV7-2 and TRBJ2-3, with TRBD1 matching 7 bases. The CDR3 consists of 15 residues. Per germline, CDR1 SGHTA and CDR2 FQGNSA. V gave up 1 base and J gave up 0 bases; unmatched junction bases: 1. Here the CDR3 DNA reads TGTGCCAGCAGCTTAGTGACAGGGAGCACAGATACGCAGTATTTT. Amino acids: CASSLVTGSTDTQYF.